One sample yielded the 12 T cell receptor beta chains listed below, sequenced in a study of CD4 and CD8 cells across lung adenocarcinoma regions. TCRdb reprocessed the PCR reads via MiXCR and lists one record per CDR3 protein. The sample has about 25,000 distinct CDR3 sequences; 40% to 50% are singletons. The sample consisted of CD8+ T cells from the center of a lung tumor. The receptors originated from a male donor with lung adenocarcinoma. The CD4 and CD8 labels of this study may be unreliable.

The CDR3 DNA reads as TGTGCCAGCGCGGGAGTGAAAGCCGGGGAGCTGTTTTTT. Its protein product is CASAGVKAGELFF. The chain has TRBV7-2 and TRBJ2-2; 7 bases are a match to TRBD2. J lost 6 bases, V lost 8 bases, and 6 bases had no gene match. CDR1 is SGHTA and CDR2 is FQGNSA in the germline V gene. The CDR3 is 13 amino acids.

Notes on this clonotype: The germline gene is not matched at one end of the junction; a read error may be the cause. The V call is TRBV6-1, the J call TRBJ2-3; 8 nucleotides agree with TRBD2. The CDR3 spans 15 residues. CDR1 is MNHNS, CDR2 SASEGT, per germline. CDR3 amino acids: CARSTLAGGRDEQFF. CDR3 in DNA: TGTGCCAGGAGTACACTGGCGGGAGGCCGAGATGAGCAGTTCTTT.

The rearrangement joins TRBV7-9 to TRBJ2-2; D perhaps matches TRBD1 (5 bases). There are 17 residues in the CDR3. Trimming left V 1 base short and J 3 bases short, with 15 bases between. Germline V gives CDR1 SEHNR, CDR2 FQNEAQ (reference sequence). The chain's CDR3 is CASSLELAGRHTGELFF. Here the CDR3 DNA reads TGTGCCAGCAGCTTAGAACTGGCAGGGCGCCACACCGGGGAGCTGTTTTTT. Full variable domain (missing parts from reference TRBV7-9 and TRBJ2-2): DTGVSQNPRHKITKRGQNVTFRCDPISEHNRLYWYRQTLGQGPEFLTYFQNEAQLEKSRLLSDRFSAERPKGSFSTLEIQRTEQGDSAMYLCASSLELAGRHTGELFFGEGSRLTVL.

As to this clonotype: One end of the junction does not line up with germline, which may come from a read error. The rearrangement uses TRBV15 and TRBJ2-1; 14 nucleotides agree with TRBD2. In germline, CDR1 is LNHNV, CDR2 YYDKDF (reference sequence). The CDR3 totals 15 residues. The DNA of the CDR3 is TGTGCCACCAGCAGATCTCGGGGACTAGCGGGGGAGCAGTTCTTT. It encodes CATSRSRGLAGEQFF.

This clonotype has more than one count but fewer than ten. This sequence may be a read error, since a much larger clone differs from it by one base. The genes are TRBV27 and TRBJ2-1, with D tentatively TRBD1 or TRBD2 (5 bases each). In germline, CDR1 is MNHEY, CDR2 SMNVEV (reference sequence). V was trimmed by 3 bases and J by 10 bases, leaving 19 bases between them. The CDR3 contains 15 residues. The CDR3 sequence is CASSFSPGRTYEQFF. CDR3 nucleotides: TGTGCCAGCAGTTTCTCCCCGGGACGGACCTACGAGCAGTTCTTC.

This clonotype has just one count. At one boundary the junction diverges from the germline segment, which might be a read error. The DNA of the CDR3 is TGTGGCAGCACGGGGCAAGGTGCGGGACACACTCAGTACTTC. This codes for CGSTGQGAGHTQYF. This chain joins TRBV7-2 and TRBJ2-3; TRBD1 or TRBD2 may be the D gene (6 bases each). The J call is in doubt because the DNA end fits TRBJ2-4 better. This CDR3 has 14 amino acids. Germline CDR1 SGHTA, CDR2 FQGNSA.

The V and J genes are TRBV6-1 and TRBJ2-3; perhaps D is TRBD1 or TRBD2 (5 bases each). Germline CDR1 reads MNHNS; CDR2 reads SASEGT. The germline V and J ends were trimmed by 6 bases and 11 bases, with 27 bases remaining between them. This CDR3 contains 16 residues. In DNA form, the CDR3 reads TGTGCCAGCAGGGAAACGCAGACTGTCGGGACCAATGAGCAGTATTTT. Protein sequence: CASRETQTVGTNEQYF.

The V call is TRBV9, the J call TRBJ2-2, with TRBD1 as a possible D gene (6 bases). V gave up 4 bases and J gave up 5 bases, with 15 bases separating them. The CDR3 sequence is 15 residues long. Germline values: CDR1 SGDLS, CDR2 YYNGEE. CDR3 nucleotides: TGTGCCAGCAGCCCCGGGCATAGGGGGACCGGGGAGCTGTTTTTT. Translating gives CASSPGHRGTGELFF.

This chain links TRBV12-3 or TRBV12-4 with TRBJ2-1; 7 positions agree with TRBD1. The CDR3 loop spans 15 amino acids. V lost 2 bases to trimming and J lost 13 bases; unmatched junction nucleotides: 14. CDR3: CASSLRGQNQETQFF. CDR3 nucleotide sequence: TGTGCCAGCAGTTTACGGGGACAGAACCAAGAGACCCAGTTCTTC.

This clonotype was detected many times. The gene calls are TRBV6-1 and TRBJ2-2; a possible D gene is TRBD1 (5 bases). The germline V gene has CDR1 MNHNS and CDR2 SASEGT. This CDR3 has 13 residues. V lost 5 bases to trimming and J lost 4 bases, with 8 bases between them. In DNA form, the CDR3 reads TGTGCCAGCAGTCCCCAGGGCACCGGGGAGCTGTTTTTT. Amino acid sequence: CASSPQGTGELFF.

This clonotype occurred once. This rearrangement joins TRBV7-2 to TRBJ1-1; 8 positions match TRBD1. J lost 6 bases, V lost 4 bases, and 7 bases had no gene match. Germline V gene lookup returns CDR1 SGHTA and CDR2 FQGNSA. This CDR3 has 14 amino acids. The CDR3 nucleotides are TGTGCCAGCAGCTCTCAAACAGGGGGTCCTGAAGCTTTCTTT. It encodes CASSSQTGGPEAFF.

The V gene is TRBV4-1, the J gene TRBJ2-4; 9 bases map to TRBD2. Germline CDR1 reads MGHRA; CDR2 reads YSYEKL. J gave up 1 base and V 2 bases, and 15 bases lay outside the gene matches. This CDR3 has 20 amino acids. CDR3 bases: TGCGCCAGCAGCCAACGTCACGCGGGAGGGAGGGGGGGGGCCAAAAACATTCAGTACTTC. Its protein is CASSQRHAGGRGGAKNIQYF.